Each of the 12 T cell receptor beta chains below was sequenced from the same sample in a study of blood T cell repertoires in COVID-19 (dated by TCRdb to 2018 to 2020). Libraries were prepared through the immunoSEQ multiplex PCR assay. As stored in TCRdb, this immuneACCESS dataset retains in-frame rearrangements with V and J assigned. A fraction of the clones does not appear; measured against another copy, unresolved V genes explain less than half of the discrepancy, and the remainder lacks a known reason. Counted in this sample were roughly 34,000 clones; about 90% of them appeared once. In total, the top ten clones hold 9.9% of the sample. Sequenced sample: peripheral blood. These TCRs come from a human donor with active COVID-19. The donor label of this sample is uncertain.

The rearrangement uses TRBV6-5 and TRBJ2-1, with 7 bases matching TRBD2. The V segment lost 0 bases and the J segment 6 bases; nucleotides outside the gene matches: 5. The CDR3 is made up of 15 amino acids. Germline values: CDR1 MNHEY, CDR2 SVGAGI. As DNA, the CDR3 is TGTGCCAGCAGTTACTCGACCGGGACTATCAATGAGCAGTTCTTC. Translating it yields CASSYSTGTINEQFF.

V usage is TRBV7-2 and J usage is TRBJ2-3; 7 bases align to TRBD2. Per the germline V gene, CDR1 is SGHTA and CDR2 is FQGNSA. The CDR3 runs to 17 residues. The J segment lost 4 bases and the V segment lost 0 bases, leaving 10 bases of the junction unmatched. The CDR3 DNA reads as TGTGCCAGCAGCTTAGCTTTGAGCGGGGTGTTTGCAGATACGCAGTATTTT. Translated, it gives CASSLALSGVFADTQYF.

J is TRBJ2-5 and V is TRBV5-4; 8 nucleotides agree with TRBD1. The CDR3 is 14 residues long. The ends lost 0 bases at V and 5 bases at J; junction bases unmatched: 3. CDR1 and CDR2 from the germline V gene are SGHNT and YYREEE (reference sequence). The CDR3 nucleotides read TGTGCCAGCAGCTTGGAGGACAGGGTGGAGACCCAGTACTTC. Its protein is CASSLEDRVETQYF.

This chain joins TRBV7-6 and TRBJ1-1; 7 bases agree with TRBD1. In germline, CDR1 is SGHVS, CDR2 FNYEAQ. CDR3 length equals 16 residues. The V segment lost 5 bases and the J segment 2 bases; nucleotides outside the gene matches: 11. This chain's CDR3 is CASSRTPGQLNTEAFF. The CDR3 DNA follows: TGTGCCAGCAGCCGGACACCGGGACAGCTAAACACTGAAGCTTTCTTT.

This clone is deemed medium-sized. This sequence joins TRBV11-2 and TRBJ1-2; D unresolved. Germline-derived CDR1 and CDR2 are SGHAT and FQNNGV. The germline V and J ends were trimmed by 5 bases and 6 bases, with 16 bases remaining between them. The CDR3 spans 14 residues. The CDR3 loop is CASSLLRPGDGYTF. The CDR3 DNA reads TGTGCCAGCAGCCTTCTCCGGCCTGGAGATGGCTACACCTTC.

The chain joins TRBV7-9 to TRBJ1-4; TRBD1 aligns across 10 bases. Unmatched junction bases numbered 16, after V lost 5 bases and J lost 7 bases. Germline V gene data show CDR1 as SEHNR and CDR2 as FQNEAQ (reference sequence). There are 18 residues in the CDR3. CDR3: CASSQWDRGNRIAEKLFF. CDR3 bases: TGTGCCAGCAGCCAGTGGGACAGGGGAAATCGGATAGCTGAAAAACTGTTTTTT.

CDR3 in amino acids: CASSQEQAGELFF. The CDR3, as DNA: TGCGCCAGCAGCCAAGAACAGGCCGGGGAGCTGTTTTTT. This chain links TRBV4-3 with TRBJ2-2, with a weak D call TRBD1 (5 bases). CDR3 length equals 13 residues. The germline V and J ends were trimmed by 0 bases and 6 bases, with 5 bases remaining between them. Germline V gives CDR1 LGHNA, CDR2 YSLEER.

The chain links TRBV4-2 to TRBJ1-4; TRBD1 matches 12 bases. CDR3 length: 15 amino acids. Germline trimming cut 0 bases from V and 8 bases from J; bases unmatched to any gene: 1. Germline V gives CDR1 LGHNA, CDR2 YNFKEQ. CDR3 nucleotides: TGTGCCAGCAGCCAAGATGGGACAGGGGGCGAAAAACTGTTTTTT. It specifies CASSQDGTGGEKLFF.

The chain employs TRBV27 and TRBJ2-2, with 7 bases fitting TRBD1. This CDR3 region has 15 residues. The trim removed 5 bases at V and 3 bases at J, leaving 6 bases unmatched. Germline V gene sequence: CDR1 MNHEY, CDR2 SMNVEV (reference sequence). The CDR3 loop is CASSDKGQYTGELFF. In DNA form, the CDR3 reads TGTGCCAGCAGTGACAAGGGACAGTACACCGGGGAGCTGTTTTTT.

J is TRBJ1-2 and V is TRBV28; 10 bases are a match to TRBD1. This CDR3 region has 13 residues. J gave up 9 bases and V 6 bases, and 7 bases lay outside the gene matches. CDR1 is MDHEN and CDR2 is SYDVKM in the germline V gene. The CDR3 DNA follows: TGTGCCAGCAGACAAGGACAGGGGGAGAGCTACACCTTC. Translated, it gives CASRQGQGESYTF.

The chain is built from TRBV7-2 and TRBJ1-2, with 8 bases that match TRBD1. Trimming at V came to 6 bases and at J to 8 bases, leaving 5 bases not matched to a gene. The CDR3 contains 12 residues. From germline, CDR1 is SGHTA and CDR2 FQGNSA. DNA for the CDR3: TGTGCCAGCAGGAAGACAGGGGAAGGCTACACCTTC. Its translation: CASRKTGEGYTF. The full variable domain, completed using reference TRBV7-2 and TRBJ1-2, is GAGVSQSPSNKVTEKGKDVELRCDPISGHTALYWYRQSLGQGLEFLIYFQGNSAPDKSGLPSDRFSAERTGGSVSTLTIQRTQQEDSAVYLCASRKTGEGYTFGSGTRLTVV.

CDR3 sequence: CASSLTGLAGGFYNEQFF. The CDR3 DNA reads as TGTGCCAGCAGCTTAACAGGACTAGCGGGGGGCTTCTACAATGAGCAGTTCTTC. The genes are TRBV7-3 and TRBJ2-1; 14 nucleotides match TRBD2. The CDR3 runs 18 residues. J was trimmed by 3 bases and V by 0 bases; bases with no gene match: 4. CDR1 is SGHTA and CDR2 is FQGTGA in the germline V gene.